This record looks at one T cell receptor beta chain sequence and its context. Its specificity is unknown. This sample is part of a study of T cells in Graves' hyperthyroidism and ophthalmopathy. Findings of the study overall: Prediction of ophthalmopathy progression came a median roughly 6.4 months pre-onset. Expanded thyroid clonotypes (above 0.001) were mostly also found in blood.

Amplified regions were TCR beta CDR3 sequences from RNA transcripts. TCR CDR3 regions were first amplified by RT-PCR with HTBI primers. TCRdb called the multiplex PCR reads again in MiXCR, with one record for every CDR3 protein. Of almost 500,000 distinct CDR3 sequences in the sample, roughly 22% are singletons; the top ten hold 49%. V shed 5 bases and J 0 bases; nucleotides not matched to a gene: 8. The CDR3 totals 16 residues. The germline CDR1 and CDR2 sequences are LNHDA and SQIVND (reference sequence). The chain has TRBV19 and TRBJ1-1, with TRBD1 identical over 8 bases. The sequence derives from a woman between 65 and 79 years old with Graves' ophthalmopathy. The sequencing input was blood. CDR3: CASSWRDRRMNTEAFF. CDR3 bases: TGTGCCAGTAGTTGGCGGGACAGGAGGATGAACACTGAAGCTTTCTTT. The variable domain in full, with the rest retrieved from reference TRBV19 and TRBJ1-1, is DGGITQSPKYLFRKEGQNVTLSCEQNLNHDAMYWYRQDPGQGLRLIYYSQIVNDFQKGDIAEGYSVSREKKESFPLTVTSAQKNPTAFYLCASSWRDRRMNTEAFFGQGTRLTVV.